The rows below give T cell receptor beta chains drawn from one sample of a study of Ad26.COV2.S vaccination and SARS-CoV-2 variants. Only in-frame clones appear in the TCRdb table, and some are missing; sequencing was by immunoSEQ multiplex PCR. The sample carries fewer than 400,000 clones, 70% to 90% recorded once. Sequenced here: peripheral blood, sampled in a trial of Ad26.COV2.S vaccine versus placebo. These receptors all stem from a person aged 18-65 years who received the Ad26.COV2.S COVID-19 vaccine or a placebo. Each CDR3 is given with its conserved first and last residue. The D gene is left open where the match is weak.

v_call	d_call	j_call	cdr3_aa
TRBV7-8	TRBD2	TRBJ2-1	CASSFSQASGYNEQFF
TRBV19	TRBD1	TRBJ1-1	CASSKGTGLNTEAFF
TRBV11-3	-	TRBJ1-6	CASSFGRGSYNSPLHF
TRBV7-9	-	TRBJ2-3	CASSLEGLGGADTQYF
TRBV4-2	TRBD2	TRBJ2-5	CASSQALAGEETQYF
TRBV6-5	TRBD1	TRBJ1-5	CASNGQGSGNQPQHF
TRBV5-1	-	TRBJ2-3	CASSLQVADTQYF
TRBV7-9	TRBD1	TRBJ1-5	CASSAGTGTGQPQHF
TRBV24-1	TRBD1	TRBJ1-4	CATSDAYGLSPGGKLFF
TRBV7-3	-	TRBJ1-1	CASSLTPRTEAFF
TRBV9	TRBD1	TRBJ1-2	CASSVGDSPYGYTF
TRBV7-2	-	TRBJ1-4	CASSTSGSSAEKLFF
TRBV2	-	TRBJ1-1	CASRQANTEAFF
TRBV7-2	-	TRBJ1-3	CASSLRGSSGNTIYF
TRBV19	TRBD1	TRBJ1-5	CASSMRQGTSGAQHF
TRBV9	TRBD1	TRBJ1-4	CASSAGQGGSEKLFF
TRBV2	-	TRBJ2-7	CASRRLQDRSSYEQYF
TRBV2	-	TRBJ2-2	CASQAGTNTGELFF
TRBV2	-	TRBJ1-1	CASTGGGRTEAFF
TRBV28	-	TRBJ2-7	CASSTLYEQYF
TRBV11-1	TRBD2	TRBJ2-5	CASSLDASGIETQYF
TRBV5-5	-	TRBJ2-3	CASSLRGAGDTQYF
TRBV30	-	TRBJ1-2	CACRRVPSGYTF
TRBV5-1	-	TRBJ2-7	CASIPDPGSYEQYF
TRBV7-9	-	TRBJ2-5	CASSQGGPVEETQYF
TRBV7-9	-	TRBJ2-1	CASSPTLTDFSYNEQFF
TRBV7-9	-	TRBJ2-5	CASSLWTPSLGETQYF
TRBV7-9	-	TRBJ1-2	CASSSRRAQGYTF
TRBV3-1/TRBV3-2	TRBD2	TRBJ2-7	CASSQGTSGGQYF
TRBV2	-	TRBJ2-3	CASSDLGPDTQYF
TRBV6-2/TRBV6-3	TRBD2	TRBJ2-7	CASSLTPGLNYEQYF